Shown below are 3 T cell receptor beta chains from a single sample sequenced in a study of cytomegalovirus exposure and HLA in healthy donors. PCR used 60 Vbeta primers and 13 Jbeta primers. Assay used: immunoSEQ multiplex PCR; TCRdb lists only in-frame clones, some missing. The table shows approximately 100,000 clones, with roughly 10% occurring only once. Material: PBMCs. Every receptor here comes from a man in his fifties or sixties in good health and CMV-seropositive.

The V call is TRBV4-3, the J call TRBJ1-5; 8 bases agree with TRBD1. V shed 0 bases, J shed 2 bases, and the junction held 6 bases outside the gene matches. Germline CDR1 LGHNA, CDR2 YSLEER. This CDR3 spans 17 amino acids. The chain's CDR3 is CASSQDFGGQGNQPQHF. CDR3 in DNA: TGCGCCAGCAGCCAAGATTTTGGGGGACAGGGCAATCAGCCCCAGCATTTT.

This clone was seen a few times. The rearrangement links TRBV5-3 to TRBJ1-1, with D unresolved. TRBV5-3 is sorted into the ORF group, with uncertain function. Trimming took off 1 base at V and 2 bases at J, with 18 bases between the two ends. The CDR3 covers 17 residues. This CDR3 reads CARSLNGADTVNTEAFF. CDR3 nucleotide sequence: TGTGCCAGAAGCTTGAATGGCGCCGACACAGTAAACACTGAAGCTTTCTTT.

The chain couples TRBV28 to TRBJ2-7; 7 bases are a match to TRBD1. The J segment lost 3 bases and the V segment lost 8 bases, leaving 10 bases of the junction unmatched. CDR3 length: 14 amino acids. Germline V gives CDR1 MDHEN, CDR2 SYDVKM. The CDR3 coding sequence is TGTGCCAGCTACTCACAGGGGAGAGACTACGAGCAGTACTTC. It yields the protein CASYSQGRDYEQYF.